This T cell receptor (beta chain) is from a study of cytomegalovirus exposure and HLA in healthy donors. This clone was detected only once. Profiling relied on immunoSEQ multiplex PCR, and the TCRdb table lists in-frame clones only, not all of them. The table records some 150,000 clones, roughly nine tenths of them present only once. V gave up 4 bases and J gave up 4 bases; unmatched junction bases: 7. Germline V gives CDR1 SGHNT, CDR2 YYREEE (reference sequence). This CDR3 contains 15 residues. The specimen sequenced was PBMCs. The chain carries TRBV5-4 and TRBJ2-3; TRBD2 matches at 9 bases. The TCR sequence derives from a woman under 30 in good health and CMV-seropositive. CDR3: CASSASGTRADTQYF. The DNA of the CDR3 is TGTGCCAGCAGCGCTAGCGGGACTAGGGCAGATACGCAGTATTTT. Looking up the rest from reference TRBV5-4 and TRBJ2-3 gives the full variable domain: ETGVTQSPTHLIKTRGQQVTLRCSSQSGHNTVSWYQQALGQGPQFIFQYYREEENGRGNFPPRFSGLQFPNYSSELNVNALELDDSALYLCASSASGTRADTQYFGPGTRLTVL.